This TCR beta chain was profiled in a study of T-cell memory formation after mild COVID-19. The study, taken as a whole, reports: Contracting CD4+ clones were located mainly in CM and EM, and CD8+ clones in EMRA.

This clonotype came up many times. Its antigen is unidentified. The CDR3 consists of 14 residues. Germline CDR1 and CDR2: SGHTA and FQGTGA. Trimming took 1 base from V and 4 from J, leaving 10 bases between them. 5'RACE, which relied on constant-segment primers, yielded TCR alpha and TCR beta cDNA libraries carrying sample barcodes and UMIs. TCRdb independently ran MiXCR on the 5' RACE reads; one entry per CDR3 protein. In the table there are fewer than 400,000 distinct CDR3 sequences, 15% to 20% of which are singletons. Material: PBMCs or a T cell subset sorted from them (not recorded which). This rearrangement joins TRBV7-3 to TRBJ1-1; a weak D match, TRBD1 (5 bases). The TCR comes from a young man who had mild COVID-19 (a few samples of this study predate the infection). Cell type and time point are not known. The CDR3 nucleotides read TGTGCCAGCAGCTTAAACAGGTTAGGCACTGAAGCTTTCTTT. This translates into CASSLNRLGTEAFF.